This TCR beta chain was documented in a study of blood T cell repertoires in COVID-19. Sequenced by immunoSEQ multiplex PCR; TCRdb stores in-frame clones only, minus some. The sample lists approximately 230,000 clones, just over 85% occurring once. This CDR3 contains 16 residues. V lost 3 bases, J lost 5 bases, and 8 bases stayed unmatched. Germline lookup yields CDR1 LNHDA and CDR2 SQIVND (reference sequence). The rearrangement uses TRBV19 and TRBJ1-4; 8 nucleotides match TRBD1. The receptor was isolated from a man aged 30-40 years who had recovered from COVID-19. The sample taken for sequencing was peripheral blood. CDR3 region: CASSMLAGQGNEKLFF. The CDR3, as DNA: TGTGCCAGTAGTATGTTGGCCGGACAGGGAAATGAAAAACTGTTTTTT.